This T cell receptor beta chain came from a study of cytomegalovirus exposure and HLA in healthy donors. About this clone: Its antigen is undetermined.

Study results and limitations: The majority of TCR sequences were rare, yet some public TCRs appeared in many donors. One variant, a missense change in DCLRE1C, was linked in a later analysis to TCR beta V- and J-gene trimming. Sequencing probably produced one cluster of sequence variants that were highly shared.

With 60 Vbeta and 13 Jbeta primers, the PCR was carried out. Original processing notes: Unique TCR beta chains totaled 80 million to 100 million in a later count, with around 12 million of them shared. Using immunoSEQ multiplex PCR, the repertoire was profiled, and TCRdb retains in-frame clones only, with some absent. The D gene and trimming were derived from the DNA, and the V and J assignments and clone size from that table. The repertoire consists of approximately 220,000 clones, with roughly 83% occurring once and the leading ten covering roughly 0.71%. CDR3 size: 14 residues. J was trimmed by 6 bases and V by 4 bases; bases with no gene match: 7. Germline-derived CDR1 and CDR2 are ENHRY and SYGVKD.

The chain uses TRBV10-3 and TRBJ2-3; 7 positions agree with TRBD2. The sequence derives from a boy aged 2-9 years in good health and CMV-seronegative. The source material was PBMCs. The CDR3 loop is CAISASGVGDTQYF. CDR3 bases: TGTGCCATCAGTGCCAGCGGGGTGGGGGATACGCAGTATTTT.